The 10 T cell receptor beta chains presented below share a single source sample, sequenced in a study of T cell changes during pregnancy in multiple sclerosis. Assay used: immunoSEQ multiplex PCR; TCRdb lists only in-frame clones, some missing. This repertoire shows about 130,000 clones, approximately 96% found once; its top ten account for around 0.46%. The sequencing here drew on peripheral blood, taken after pregnancy. These receptors originate from a female donor with multiple sclerosis, enrolled in a pregnancy study.

This clone was recorded once. J is TRBJ1-4 and V is TRBV28; a weak D match, TRBD1 (6 bases). Trimming took off 8 bases at V and 8 bases at J, with 15 bases between the two ends. The CDR3 totals 13 residues. CDR1 is MDHEN, CDR2 SYDVKM, per germline. The DNA for the CDR3 is TGTGCCAGCGAAACCGGAAGGGGGGAAAAACTGTTTTTT. This gives the protein CASETGRGEKLFF. The entire variable domain, with the rest obtained from reference TRBV28 and TRBJ1-4, is as follows: DVKVTQSSRYLVKRTGEKVFLECVQDMDHENMFWYRQDPGLGLRLIYFSYDVKMKEKGDIPEGYSVSREKKERFSLILESASTNQTSMYLCASETGRGEKLFFGSGTQLSVL.

This clone was recorded only once. This chain connects TRBV5-1 to TRBJ1-1; no clear D gene. The germline V gene encodes CDR1 SGHRS and CDR2 YFSETQ. V was pared by 0 bases and J by 1 base, with 10 bases between. This CDR3 contains 15 residues. This chain's CDR3 is CASSLGFSGNTEAFF. The CDR3 coding sequence is TGCGCCAGCAGCTTGGGCTTTTCAGGGAACACTGAAGCTTTCTTT.

DNA of the CDR3: TGTGCCAGCAGCTTAGTCGGAGGGACTGGCGATGAGCAGTTCTTC. Amino acids: CASSLVGGTGDEQFF. The V call is TRBV7-2, the J call TRBJ2-1, with D perhaps TRBD2 (6 bases). Deletions cut 1 base from V and 8 bases from J, with 15 bases between. The germline V gene encodes CDR1 SGHTA and CDR2 FQGNSA. The CDR3 has 15 amino acids.

The V and J genes are TRBV4-1 and TRBJ1-1; D gene uncertain. Per germline, CDR1 MGHRA and CDR2 YSYEKL. The CDR3 has 12 amino acids. The V gene lost 3 bases and the J gene lost 8 bases, with 10 bases spanning the gap. The CDR3 DNA reads as TGCGCCAGCAGCCACTCAAGGAGGGAAGCTTTCTTT. Translating gives CASSHSRREAFF.

V and J are TRBV28 and TRBJ1-4; D gene uncertain. The CDR3 totals 12 residues. Germline CDR1 and CDR2: MDHEN and SYDVKM. Trimming removed 3 bases at V and 7 bases at J, with 6 bases between. CDR3 DNA: TGTGCCAGCAGTTTCATCGGTGAAAAACTGTTTTTT. It translates to CASSFIGEKLFF.

V gene TRBV7-8 combines with J gene TRBJ2-1, with 9 bases identical to TRBD1. CDR3 length: 14 amino acids. From germline, CDR1 is SGHVS and CDR2 FQNEAQ. The ends lost 2 bases at V and 15 bases at J; junction bases unmatched: 11. CDR3 protein: CASSLRGTGSFPFF. The CDR3 region has the DNA TGTGCCAGCAGCTTAAGAGGGACAGGGAGCTTCCCGTTCTTC.

This clone came up once. This sequence joins TRBV7-2 and TRBJ2-6; D call uncertain. The CDR3 has 16 residues. CDR1 and CDR2 (germline): SGHTA, FQGNSA. Trimming pared 3 bases from V and 0 bases from J, leaving 9 bases between. The CDR3 region has the DNA TGTGCCAGCAGCTTGGGCAGAGTCTCTGGGGCCAACGTCCTGACTTTC. Its translation is CASSLGRVSGANVLTF.

The chain links TRBV2 to TRBJ2-3; perhaps TRBD2 as D (5 bases). V was cut by 10 bases and J by 1 base, with 15 bases left in between. Germline V lookup: CDR1 SNHLY, CDR2 FYNNEI. This CDR3 is 14 amino acids long. As DNA, the CDR3 is TGTGCCACCTCAAGGGTTAGCGGCACAGATACGCAGTATTTT. Encoded protein: CATSRVSGTDTQYF.

The chain combines TRBV19 with TRBJ1-1; D is unclear. V dropped 8 bases and J dropped 7 bases, with 11 bases sitting between them. The CDR3 loop spans 11 amino acids. Looked up from germline, CDR1 is LNHDA and CDR2 is SQIVND (reference sequence). CDR3 loop: CASLWADEAFF. The CDR3 DNA reads as TGTGCCAGTCTGTGGGCAGATGAAGCTTTCTTT. The variable domain in full, with the rest retrieved from reference TRBV19 and TRBJ1-1, is DGGITQSPKYLFRKEGQNVTLSCEQNLNHDAMYWYRQDPGQGLRLIYYSQIVNDFQKGDIAEGYSVSREKKESFPLTVTSAQKNPTAFYLCASLWADEAFFGQGTRLTVV.

This rearrangement joins TRBV6-5 to TRBJ2-1, with TRBD2 identical over 14 bases. This CDR3 has 16 residues. The germline CDR1 and CDR2 sequences are MNHEY and SVGAGI. With 2 bases clipped from V and 10 bases from J, the junction kept 7 bases outside the gene matches. DNA for the CDR3: TGTGCCAGCAGTTACCAGGGACTAGCGGGAGTTCACGAGCAGTTCTTC. Translated, it gives CASSYQGLAGVHEQFF.